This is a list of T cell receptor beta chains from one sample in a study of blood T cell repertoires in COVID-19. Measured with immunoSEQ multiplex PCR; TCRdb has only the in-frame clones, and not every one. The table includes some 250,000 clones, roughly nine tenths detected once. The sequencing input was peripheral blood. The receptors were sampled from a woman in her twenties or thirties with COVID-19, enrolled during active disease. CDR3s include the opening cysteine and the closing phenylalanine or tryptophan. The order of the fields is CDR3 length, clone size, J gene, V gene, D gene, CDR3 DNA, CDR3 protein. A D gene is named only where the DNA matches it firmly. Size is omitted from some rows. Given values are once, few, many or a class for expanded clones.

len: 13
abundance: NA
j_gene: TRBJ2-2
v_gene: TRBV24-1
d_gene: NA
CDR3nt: TGTGCCACCAGTGGTACGGTGGCCGGGGAGCTGTTTTTT
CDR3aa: CATSGTVAGELFF

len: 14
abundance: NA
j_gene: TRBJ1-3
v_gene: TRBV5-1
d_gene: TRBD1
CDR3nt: TGCGCCAGCAGCTTAGGGACAGGGGGAAACACCATATATTTT
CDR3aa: CASSLGTGGNTIYF

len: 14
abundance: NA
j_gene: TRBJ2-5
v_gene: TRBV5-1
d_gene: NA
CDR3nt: TGCGCCAGCAATGAGGGTTCGACGCAAGAGACCCAGTACTTC
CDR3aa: CASNEGSTQETQYF

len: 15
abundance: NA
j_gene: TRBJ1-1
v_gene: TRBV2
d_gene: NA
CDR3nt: TGTGCCAGCCGCCGTCCCGGGACAAGGAACACTGAAGCTTTCTTT
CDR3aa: CASRRPGTRNTEAFF

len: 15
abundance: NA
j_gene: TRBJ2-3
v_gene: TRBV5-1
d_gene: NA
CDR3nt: TGCGCCAGCAGCTTGGATGGACTCCCGGCAGATACGCAGTATTTT
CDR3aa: CASSLDGLPADTQYF

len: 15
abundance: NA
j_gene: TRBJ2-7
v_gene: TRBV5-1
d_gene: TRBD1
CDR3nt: TGCGCCAGCAGCTCTTCAAAGTCAGGGGGATCCGAGCAGTACTTC
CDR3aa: CASSSSKSGGSEQYF

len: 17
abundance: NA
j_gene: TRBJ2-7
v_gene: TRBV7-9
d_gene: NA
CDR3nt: TGTGCCAGCAGCTTAGCCCCCCAGATCCGTAAAAGCTACGAGCAGTACTTC
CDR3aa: CASSLAPQIRKSYEQYF

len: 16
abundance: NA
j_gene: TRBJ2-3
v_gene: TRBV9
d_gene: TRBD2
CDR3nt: TGTGCCAGCAGCGTGTTCAGCGGGGGGTCCGCAGATACGCAGTATTTT
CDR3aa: CASSVFSGGSADTQYF

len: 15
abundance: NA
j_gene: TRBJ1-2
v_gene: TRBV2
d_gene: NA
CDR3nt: TGTGCCAGCAGTGAGCTTCGGTCCGTTAACTATGGCTACACCTTC
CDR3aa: CASSELRSVNYGYTF

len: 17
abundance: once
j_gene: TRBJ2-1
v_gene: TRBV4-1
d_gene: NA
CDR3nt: TGCGCCAGCAGCCAAGGCCCTCATGAGAGCTCCTACAATGAGCAGTTCTTC
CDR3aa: CASSQGPHESSYNEQFF

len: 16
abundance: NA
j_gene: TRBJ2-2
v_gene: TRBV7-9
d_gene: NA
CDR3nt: TGTGCCAGCAGCTCCACCCCGGGGCGGAGGGGCGGGGAGCTGTTTTTT
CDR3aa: CASSSTPGRRGGELFF

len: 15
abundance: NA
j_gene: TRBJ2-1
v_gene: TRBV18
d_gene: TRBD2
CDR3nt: TGTGCCAGCTCACCGCACGGGGGGGAATACAATGAGCAGTTCTTC
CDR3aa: CASSPHGGEYNEQFF

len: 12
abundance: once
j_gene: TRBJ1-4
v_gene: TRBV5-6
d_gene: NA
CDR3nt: TGTGCCAGCAGTCAGACAGAAGAAAAACTGTTTTTT
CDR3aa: CASSQTEEKLFF

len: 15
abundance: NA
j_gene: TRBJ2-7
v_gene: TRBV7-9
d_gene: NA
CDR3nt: TGTGCCAGCAGCTTAGCGATGGGCAGGGGAGACGAGCAGTACTTC
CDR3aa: CASSLAMGRGDEQYF

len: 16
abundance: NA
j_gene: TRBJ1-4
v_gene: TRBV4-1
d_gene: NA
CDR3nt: TGCGCCAGCAGCCGACACGCAGGCACAACTAATGAAAAACTGTTTTTT
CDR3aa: CASSRHAGTTNEKLFF

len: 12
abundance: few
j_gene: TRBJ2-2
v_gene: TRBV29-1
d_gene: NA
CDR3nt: TGCAGCGTTGAGACAGGGAGGCGGGAGCTGTTTTTT
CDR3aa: CSVETGRRELFF

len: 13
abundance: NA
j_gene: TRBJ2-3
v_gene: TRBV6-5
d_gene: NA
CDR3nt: TGTGCCAGCAGGGCAGGGGGCACAGATACGCAGTATTTT
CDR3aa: CASRAGGTDTQYF